The present T cell receptor beta chain was sequenced within a study of cytomegalovirus exposure and HLA in healthy donors. Both 60 Vbeta primers and 13 Jbeta primers went into the PCR. Produced via immunoSEQ multiplex PCR; TCRdb's table is partial and in-frame only. The clone table shows around 80,000 clones, with the ten largest holding less than 6%. Germline V gene lookup returns CDR1 WSHSY and CDR2 SAAADI. The trim removed 6 bases at V and 0 bases at J, leaving 13 bases unmatched. The CDR3 runs 19 residues. This sequence was found in a man aged 35 to 55 in good health and CMV-seronegative. This chain joins TRBV10-2 and TRBJ2-1; 11 bases agree with TRBD2. Sample: PBMCs. DNA of the CDR3: TGCGCCAGCAGGGAATTCCTAGCGGGAGGCCCAAGCTCCTACAATGAGCAGTTCTTC. Its translation: CASREFLAGGPSSYNEQFF.